This is a list of T cell receptor beta chains from one sample in a study of control samples from healthy donors and cancer patients. Sequencing used immunoSEQ multiplex PCR; TCRdb keeps in-frame clones, though not all of them. Among 70,000 or so clones listed, 89% were seen once. Sequencing was carried out using PBMCs. Receptors were obtained from a man in his 60s with lung cancer. CDR3s include the opening cysteine and the closing phenylalanine or tryptophan. D genes are given only for firm matches. Where a row states a size, it is once, few, many or the class of an expanded clone; other rows omit it.

clone size | J gene | V gene | D gene | CDR3 protein | CDR3 DNA
. | TRBJ1-6 | TRBV18 | . | CASSPSVGQINSPLHF | TGTGCCAGCTCACCCTCGGTGGGTCAGATAAACTCACCCCTCCACTTT
. | TRBJ1-1 | TRBV25-1 | TRBD1 | CASSAVPGQGPDTEAFF | TGTGCCAGCAGTGCCGTCCCGGGACAGGGTCCGGACACTGAAGCTTTCTTT
. | TRBJ2-2 | TRBV11-2 | . | CARGAPGGANTGELFF | TGTGCCAGGGGGGCCCCGGGGGGCGCGAACACCGGGGAGCTGTTTTTT
. | TRBJ2-3 | TRBV9 | . | CASSARLSTDTQYF | TGTGCCAGCAGCGCGAGACTTAGCACAGATACGCAGTATTTT
once | TRBJ2-3 | TRBV7-3 | TRBD2 | CASSWERGVSTDTQYF | TGTGCCAGCAGCTGGGAGCGGGGGGTTAGCACAGATACGCAGTATTTT
. | TRBJ2-7 | TRBV5-4 | TRBD1 | CASSLAGTGIYEQYF | TGTGCCAGCAGCTTGGCAGGGACAGGGATCTACGAGCAGTACTTC
. | TRBJ2-1 | TRBV30 | TRBD2 | CAWSVGSGGTRSYNEQFF | TGTGCCTGGAGTGTAGGTAGCGGGGGAACGAGGTCCTACAATGAGCAGTTCTTC
. | TRBJ1-1 | TRBV10-3 | TRBD1 | CAISESGQGAVGRTEAFF | TGTGCCATCAGTGAGTCGGGACAGGGGGCGGTTGGGAGGACTGAAGCTTTCTTT
. | TRBJ1-3 | TRBV6-6 | . | CASSLYIGRRSSGNTIYF | TGTGCCAGCAGTCTTTACATCGGCCGACGATCGTCTGGAAACACCATATATTTT
once | TRBJ2-7 | TRBV9 | TRBD1 | CASSGPGQNYEQYF | TGTGCCAGCAGCGGACCGGGACAGAACTACGAGCAGTACTTC
. | TRBJ1-4 | TRBV11-2 | . | CASSLGGSLNEKLFF | TGTGCCAGCAGCTTAGGCGGAAGCCTTAATGAAAAACTGTTTTTT
. | TRBJ1-4 | TRBV6-5 | . | CASSLVNRNEKLFF | TGTGCCAGCAGTCTAGTCAACAGAAATGAAAAACTGTTTTTT
few | TRBJ1-3 | TRBV4-2 | . | CASSQAFTEASGNTIYF | TGTGCCAGCAGCCAAGCATTCACGGAGGCTTCTGGAAACACCATATATTTT
. | TRBJ2-2 | TRBV27 | TRBD2 | CPSSSQPRGGRTGELFF | TGTCCCAGCAGTTCACAACCGCGGGGGGGCCGGACCGGGGAGCTGTTTTTT
. | TRBJ1-3 | TRBV19 | . | CASSMYRSHAAIYF | TGTGCCAGTAGTATGTACAGATCCCATGCCGCCATATATTTT
. | TRBJ2-2 | TRBV30 | TRBD1 | CAWSRQGSAGELFF | TGTGCCTGGAGTCGACAGGGCTCGGCCGGGGAGCTGTTTTTT
. | TRBJ1-1 | TRBV18 | . | CASSPRGVLSTEAFF | TGTGCCAGCTCACCACGAGGGGTATTAAGCACTGAAGCTTTCTTT
once | TRBJ2-5 | TRBV5-4 | TRBD1 | CASSEGGTGLETQYF | TGTGCCAGCAGCGAGGGTGGGACAGGGTTGGAGACCCAGTACTTC
. | TRBJ1-1 | TRBV4-2 | TRBD1 | CASSQGDRGNTEAFF | TGTGCCAGCAGCCAGGGGGACAGGGGAAACACTGAAGCTTTCTTT
. | TRBJ1-4 | TRBV30 | TRBD1 | CAWSVGTAGEKLFF | TGTGCCTGGAGTGTCGGGACAGCGGGGGAAAAACTGTTTTTT
. | TRBJ1-1 | TRBV5-1 | TRBD1 | CASSPQPGQGNTEAFF | TGCGCCAGCAGCCCCCAACCGGGACAGGGGAACACTGAAGCTTTCTTT
. | TRBJ2-4 | TRBV25-1 | TRBD1 | CASSVNRGQGAKNIQYF | TGTGCCAGCAGTGTCAACAGGGGGCAGGGAGCCAAAAACATTCAGTACTTC
. | TRBJ2-2 | TRBV7-2 | . | CASSPLHLLGEDGELFF | TGTGCCAGCAGCCCCCTTCACCTATTGGGGGAAGACGGGGAGCTGTTTTTT
few | TRBJ1-4 | TRBV19 | . | CASSKTGATNEKLFF | TGTGCCAGTAGTAAAACAGGAGCAACTAATGAAAAACTGTTTTTT
few | TRBJ2-1 | TRBV24-1 | . | CATSDSQGWGDEQFF | TGTGCCACCAGTGATAGTCAGGGATGGGGTGATGAGCAGTTCTTC